Sequencing of this TCR beta chain was carried out in a study of T cells in Graves' hyperthyroidism and ophthalmopathy. General study results and limits: A model built on 13 V-J features separated ophthalmopathy from stable hyperthyroidism.

This clonotype was detected ten times or more. What it recognizes is unknown. Amplified regions were TCR beta CDR3 sequences from RNA transcripts. During a first-round RT-PCR of the TCR CDR3, the HTBI primer set was used. One entry per CDR3 protein, called by TCRdb with MiXCR from the multiplex PCR reads. The table includes around 540,000 distinct CDR3 sequences, roughly 50% detected once. Diagnosis of hyperthyroidism was new in patients aged 18 to 65, and its duration was under 2 months. Those patients with uncontrolled infection, other autoimmune disease, pregnancy or lactation were excluded. This CDR3 region has 13 residues. The V end lost 4 bases, the J end lost 6 bases, and 12 bases lay between the germline ends. CDR1 LNHNV and CDR2 YYDKDF come from the germline V gene (reference sequence).

The sequenced sample consisted of peripheral blood or thyroid tissue (not recorded which). This TCR came from a woman aged 18-29 years with Graves' hyperthyroidism. The chain recombines TRBV15 with TRBJ1-2; a weak D match, TRBD1 (5 bases). In DNA, the CDR3 is TGTGCCACCAGCAAGCAGGGCGCCCATGGCTACACCTTC. Translation: CATSKQGAHGYTF.